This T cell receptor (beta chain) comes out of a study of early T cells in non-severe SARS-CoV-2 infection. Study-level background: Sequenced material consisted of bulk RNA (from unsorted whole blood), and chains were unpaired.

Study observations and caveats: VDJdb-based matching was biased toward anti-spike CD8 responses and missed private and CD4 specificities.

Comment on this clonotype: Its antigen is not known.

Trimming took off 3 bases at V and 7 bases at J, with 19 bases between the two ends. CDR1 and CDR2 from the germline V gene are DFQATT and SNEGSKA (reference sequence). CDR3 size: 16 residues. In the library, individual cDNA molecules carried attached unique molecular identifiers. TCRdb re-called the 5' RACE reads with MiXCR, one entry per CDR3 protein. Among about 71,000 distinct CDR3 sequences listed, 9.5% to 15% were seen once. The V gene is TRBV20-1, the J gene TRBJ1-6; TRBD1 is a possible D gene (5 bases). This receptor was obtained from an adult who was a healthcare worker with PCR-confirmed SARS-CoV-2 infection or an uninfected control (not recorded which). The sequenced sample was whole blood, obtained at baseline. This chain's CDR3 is CSASYSLGGKNSPLHF. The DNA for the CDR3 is TGCAGTGCTAGTTACTCCCTCGGGGGGAAAAATTCACCCCTCCACTTT.